The 31 T cell receptor beta chains presented below share a single source sample, sequenced in a study of T cells in Graves' hyperthyroidism and ophthalmopathy. There were TCR beta CDR3 regions amplified from RNA transcripts. The TCR CDR3 was amplified in a first-round RT-PCR using the HTBI primer set. TCRdb ran MiXCR on the multiplex PCR reads and lists one entry per CDR3 protein. The sample includes about 610,000 distinct CDR3 sequences, around 15% of them seen just once. The sample was blood. The origin of the receptors is a woman aged 40 to 50 with Graves' ophthalmopathy.

This clonotype was seen a few times. The gene calls are TRBV28 and TRBJ1-1; D remains unclear. The CDR3 has 14 amino acids. Germline CDR1 is MDHEN and CDR2 is SYDVKM. V was cut by 4 bases and J by 0 bases, with 9 bases left in between. The CDR3 DNA reads as TGTGCCAGCAGTTGGGAGGGTATGAACACTGAAGCTTTCTTT. Translation gives CASSWEGMNTEAFF.

In its sample, this clonotype was seen many times. The chain has TRBV30 and TRBJ1-1; TRBD1 might be the D (5 bases). V dropped 2 bases and J dropped 6 bases, with 7 bases sitting between them. The CDR3 is 11 amino acids. Germline V gene data show CDR1 as GTSNPN and CDR2 as SVGIG (reference sequence). CDR3 DNA sequence: TGTGCCTGGAGTCCGGGGGCTGAAGCTTTCTTT. This sequence encodes CAWSPGAEAFF. The full variable domain, in which reference TRBV30 and TRBJ1-1 provide the parts outside the CDR3, is SQTIHQWPATLVQPVGSPLSLECTVEGTSNPNLYWYRQAAGRGLQLLFYSVGIGQISSEVPQNLSASRPQDRQFILSSKKLLLSDSGFYLCAWSPGAEAFFGQGTRLTVV.

This clonotype was counted many times. The chain combines TRBV28 with TRBJ1-1, with 7 bases lining up with TRBD1. This CDR3 has 15 residues. Germline assignment: CDR1 MDHEN and CDR2 SYDVKM. Trimming at V came to 2 bases and at J to 5 bases, leaving 8 bases not matched to a gene. Here the CDR3 reads CASSLTSQGNTEAFF. CDR3 nucleotides: TGTGCCAGCAGTTTAACGTCACAGGGGAATACTGAAGCTTTCTTT.

There are many counts of this clonotype. The gene calls are TRBV27 and TRBJ1-2, with D possibly matching TRBD1 (6 bases). The V gene's germline CDR1 is MNHEY and CDR2 SMNVEV (reference sequence). CDR3 size: 14 residues. V was pared by 6 bases and J by 1 base, with 12 bases between. The CDR3 DNA sequence: TGTGCCAGCAGAACGGGACAAGTTAACTATGGCTACACCTTC. This encodes CASRTGQVNYGYTF.

Only one count was recorded for this clonotype. The chain links TRBV30 to TRBJ1-1; no definite D call. The CDR3 is made up of 13 amino acids. Germline CDR1 is GTSNPN and CDR2 is SVGIG (reference sequence). The ends were cut back, 0 bases at V and 4 bases at J, with 9 bases in the middle. The CDR3 sequence is CAWSVSGPTEAFF. The CDR3 nucleotides read TGTGCCTGGAGTGTATCTGGGCCCACTGAAGCTTTCTTT. Full variable domain (remainder filled in from reference TRBV30 and TRBJ1-1): SQTIHQWPATLVQPVGSPLSLECTVEGTSNPNLYWYRQAAGRGLQLLFYSVGIGQISSEVPQNLSASRPQDRQFILSSKKLLLSDSGFYLCAWSVSGPTEAFFGQGTRLTVV.

This clonotype has a count of ten or more. The chain links TRBV6-5 to TRBJ1-1; D is perhaps TRBD1 (5 bases). CDR1 and CDR2 from the germline V gene are MNHEY and SVGAGI. The CDR3 extends over 14 amino acids. With 5 bases removed from V and 11 bases from J, the gap between germline ends came to 21 bases. The CDR3 bases are TGTGCCAGCAGTACTCATAGGACACTCTTACAGGCTTTCTTT. Protein sequence: CASSTHRTLLQAFF.

This chain connects TRBV5-6 to TRBJ1-1; 9 bases are shared with TRBD1. V shed 4 bases, J shed 10 bases, and the junction held 11 bases outside the gene matches. Germline lookup yields CDR1 SGHDT and CDR2 YYEEEE. This CDR3 comprises 14 residues. CDR3 residues: CASSQNRDRVSAFF. The CDR3 bases are TGTGCCAGCAGCCAGAACCGGGACAGGGTTTCAGCTTTCTTT.

This clonotype was found many times. This sequence joins TRBV11-2 and TRBJ1-2, with TRBD1 identical over 10 bases. Germline values: CDR1 SGHAT, CDR2 FQNNGV. Losses at the gene ends were 6 bases for V and 2 bases for J; bases not matched to a gene: 9. The CDR3 is 16 residues long. The CDR3, as DNA: TGTGCCAGCAGGGGAGTAGGGGACAGGGGCAACTATGGCTACACCTTC. It translates to CASRGVGDRGNYGYTF.

V gene TRBV6-1 combines with J gene TRBJ2-7; 8 nucleotides match TRBD1. Germline CDR1 MNHNS, CDR2 SASEGT. The CDR3 consists of 16 residues. J lost 1 base, V lost 8 bases, and 13 bases had no gene match. The CDR3 nucleotides read TGTGCCAGCGGTAAGGAAGCCAGGGGGCATTCCTACGAGCAGTACTTC. Its protein product is CASGKEARGHSYEQYF.

Ten or more counts support this clonotype. The V call is TRBV20-1, the J call TRBJ1-2; 8 bases fit TRBD1. V gave up 6 bases and J gave up 3 bases; unmatched junction bases: 3. Germline V gene data show CDR1 as DFQATT and CDR2 as SNEGSKA (reference sequence). CDR3 length: 12 amino acids. As DNA, the CDR3 is TGCAGTGCCGACAGGGGATACTATGGCTACACCTTC. Translation gives CSADRGYYGYTF.

The J gene is TRBJ2-4, the V gene TRBV6-2 or TRBV6-3; TRBD2 matches at 16 bases. Germline CDR1 is MNHEY and CDR2 is SVGEGT. V dropped 6 bases and J dropped 1; count of bases not matched to a gene: 12. The CDR3 sequence is 20 residues long. In nucleotides, the CDR3 is TGTGCCAGCAGCTATCCCGGGACTAGCGGGGGGGATATGGCCAAAAACATTCAGTACTTC. Amino acids: CASSYPGTSGGDMAKNIQYF.

The sample holds a few counts of this clonotype. CDR3 DNA sequence: TGCAGTGCTAGAGTAAGCAGGGGGATCACTGAAGCTTTCTTT. Translating it yields CSARVSRGITEAFF. V gene TRBV20-1 combines with J gene TRBJ1-1; 7 bases map to TRBD1. Trimming cost V 1 base and J 4 bases; bases outside gene matches: 6. From germline, CDR1 is DFQATT and CDR2 SNEGSKA (reference sequence). The CDR3 loop spans 14 amino acids.

This clonotype was counted many times. V usage is TRBV2 and J usage is TRBJ1-1; 7 positions agree with TRBD1. Per germline, CDR1 SNHLY and CDR2 FYNNEI. The CDR3 contains 12 residues. V lost 7 bases, J lost 4 bases, and 3 bases stayed unmatched. CDR3 nucleotide sequence: TGTGCCAGCACCGACAGGGCCACTGAAGCTTTCTTT. Translation: CASTDRATEAFF.

This clonotype was counted at least ten times. J is TRBJ1-2 and V is TRBV20-1; the D is unclear. There are 11 residues in the CDR3. Trimming took off 4 bases at V and 14 bases at J, with 17 bases between the two ends. Per germline, CDR1 DFQATT and CDR2 SNEGSKA (reference sequence). Written as DNA, the CDR3 is TGCAGTGCTATTAGGAGCGATCTCAATACCTTC. Encoded protein: CSAIRSDLNTF.

This clonotype was observed at least ten times. The chain is built from TRBV6-5 and TRBJ2-7; 7 nucleotides match TRBD2. Looked up from germline, CDR1 is MNHEY and CDR2 is SVGAGI. The CDR3 is 13 amino acids. The J segment lost 2 bases and the V segment lost 6 bases, leaving 4 bases of the junction unmatched. CDR3 residues: CASRKGTTYEQYF. The CDR3 coding sequence is TGTGCCAGCAGAAAAGGGACTACCTACGAGCAGTACTTC.

Ten or more counts support this clonotype. V usage is TRBV6-2 or TRBV6-3 and J usage is TRBJ2-5; D is unclear. Germline V gene lookup returns CDR1 MNHEY and CDR2 SVGEGT. This CDR3 contains 11 residues. V lost 2 bases and J lost 4, with 2 bases in between. This CDR3 reads CASSYTETQYF. The CDR3 DNA reads as TGTGCCAGCAGTTACACAGAGACCCAGTACTTC.

The rearrangement joins TRBV28 to TRBJ1-5; D is undetermined. Trimming took off 8 bases at V and 0 bases at J, with 17 bases between the two ends. Germline CDR1 MDHEN, CDR2 SYDVKM. The CDR3 sequence is 16 residues long. The CDR3 loop is CASSRRTGLSNQPQHF. The DNA for the CDR3 is TGTGCCAGCTCCCGGAGGACGGGTCTTAGCAATCAGCCCCAGCATTTT.

This clonotype was seen only a few times. The chain recombines TRBV6-1 with TRBJ2-7; 7 bases match TRBD2. V dropped 5 bases and J dropped 9; count of bases not matched to a gene: 28. CDR1 and CDR2 from the germline V gene are MNHNS and SASEGT. There are 19 residues in the CDR3. The CDR3 here is CASSRRGSGLGETTGGQYF. The CDR3 bases are TGTGCCAGCAGTCGACGCGGGAGCGGGTTGGGGGAGACAACTGGGGGGCAGTACTTC.

This clonotype was seen repeatedly, ten times or more. V is TRBV4-1 and J is TRBJ2-5, with no clear D. Germline V gene data show CDR1 as MGHRA and CDR2 as YSYEKL. The CDR3 is made up of 15 amino acids. V was pared by 0 bases and J by 5 bases, with 13 bases between. CDR3 region: CASSQDVGLGETQYF. The CDR3 DNA reads TGCGCCAGCAGCCAAGACGTCGGGCTGGGGGAGACCCAGTACTTC.

This clonotype was seen only a few times. An end of the junction differs from the germline gene, which may be a read error. This rearrangement joins TRBV11-1 to TRBJ2-5, with TRBD2 identical over 7 bases. The CDR3 runs 17 residues. Per the germline V gene, CDR1 is SGHAT and CDR2 is FQDESV (reference sequence). The CDR3 DNA reads TGTGCCAGCAACTTAGGCCGGACTAGTGAGCGCCAAGAGACCCAGTACTTC. The encoded protein is CASNLGRTSERQETQYF.

Many counts were recorded for this clonotype. The V call is TRBV20-1, the J call TRBJ2-5, with D tentatively TRBD1 (5 bases). Deletions cut 0 bases from V and 4 bases from J, with 9 bases between. The CDR3 is 13 amino acids. Germline CDR1 and CDR2: DFQATT and SNEGSKA (reference sequence). The CDR3 DNA reads as TGCAGTGCTAGAGAGGTCAGGGTAGAGACCCAGTACTTC. It specifies CSAREVRVETQYF.

This clonotype was observed at least ten times. J is TRBJ1-2 and V is TRBV10-3; D unresolved. Trimming removed 4 bases from V and 3 bases from J, with 12 bases in between. The germline V gene has CDR1 ENHRY and CDR2 SYGVKD. This CDR3 is built from 14 residues. CDR3 sequence reads: CAISVSGSDYGYTF. DNA of the CDR3: TGTGCCATCAGTGTGTCCGGCAGTGACTATGGCTACACCTTC.

There are many counts of this clonotype. The chain recombines TRBV6-2 or TRBV6-3 with TRBJ2-7; 10 bases agree with TRBD2. V shed 7 bases and J 1 base; nucleotides not matched to a gene: 7. There are 15 residues in the CDR3. Germline CDR1 reads MNHEY; CDR2 reads SVGEGT. The CDR3 region has the DNA TGTGCCAGCAAGGTAGCGGGAGGCGCTTCCTACGAGCAGTACTTC. Protein: CASKVAGGASYEQYF.

This clonotype came up many times. This chain joins TRBV28 and TRBJ1-2, with D possibly matching TRBD1 (6 bases). This CDR3 region has 14 residues. CDR1 and CDR2 (germline): MDHEN, SYDVKM. Between the trimmed V and J ends, which lost 7 bases and 6 bases, there was a span of 18 bases. The CDR3, as DNA: TGTGCCAGCATTGGATCAGGACAGCTCAATGGCTACACCTTC. Its protein product is CASIGSGQLNGYTF.

This clonotype was seen at least ten times. The chain is built from TRBV29-1 and TRBJ2-7; TRBD1 is a possible D gene (6 bases). Trimming cost V 4 bases and J 3 bases, with 16 bases left between them. The CDR3 length is 14 residues. Germline values: CDR1 SQVTM, CDR2 ANQGSEA. Written as DNA, the CDR3 is TGCAGCGTTGTGGCGTCAGGGGCAGACTACGAGCAGTACTTC. Translating gives CSVVASGADYEQYF.

The J gene is TRBJ2-2, the V gene TRBV5-1; D gene ambiguous. The CDR3 contains 13 residues. Germline loops: CDR1 SGHRS, CDR2 YFSETQ. Trimming left V 0 bases short and J 7 bases short, with 7 bases between. CDR3 DNA: TGCGCCAGCAGCTTGGACAGTGACGGGGAGCTGTTTTTT. It translates to CASSLDSDGELFF.

CDR3 in amino acids: CSAKAASGGAREKLSQYF. The CDR3 DNA sequence: TGCAGTGCTAAGGCAGCCTCGGGAGGGGCTAGAGAGAAACTGTCCCAGTACTTC. The V and J genes are TRBV20-1 and TRBJ2-5; 8 bases map to TRBD2. Germline V gives CDR1 DFQATT, CDR2 SNEGSKA (reference sequence). V lost 4 bases and J lost 9; bases outside the gene matches: 25. The CDR3 spans 18 residues.

This clonotype was detected many times. The chain recombines TRBV12-5 with TRBJ1-1; D is unclear. V was trimmed by 1 base and J by 6 bases, leaving 27 bases between them. CDR1 and CDR2 (germline): LGHNT, FRNRAP. CDR3 length: 19 amino acids. The CDR3: CASGLDPFHIEHLESEAFF. The CDR3 region has the DNA TGTGCTAGTGGTTTGGACCCCTTCCACATAGAACACTTGGAGTCTGAAGCTTTCTTT. The full variable domain, in which reference TRBV12-5 and TRBJ1-1 provide the parts outside the CDR3, is DARVTQTPRHKVTEMGQEVTMRCQPILGHNTVFWYRQTMMQGLELLAYFRNRAPLDDSGMPKDRFSAEMPDATLATLKIQPSEPRDSAVYFCASGLDPFHIEHLESEAFFGQGTRLTVV.

This clonotype appeared many times. The chain combines TRBV6-1 with TRBJ2-7; no firm D call. V was clipped by 7 bases and J by 1 base, with 11 bases between them. CDR3 length equals 13 residues. In germline, CDR1 is MNHNS, CDR2 SASEGT. The CDR3 loop reads CASKWGLSYEQYF. CDR3 sequence (DNA): TGTGCCAGCAAATGGGGTTTGTCCTACGAGCAGTACTTC.

This clonotype was observed many times. This chain uses TRBV7-2 with TRBJ2-7; 8 positions match TRBD1. This CDR3 has 14 residues. Trimming cost V 4 bases and J 0 bases; bases outside gene matches: 2. Germline V gene sequence: CDR1 SGHTA, CDR2 FQGNSA. The CDR3: CASSSTGASYEQYF. Written as DNA, the CDR3 is TGTGCCAGCAGCTCGACAGGGGCCTCCTACGAGCAGTACTTC.

This clonotype occurred many times. J is TRBJ1-5 and V is TRBV11-3, with TRBD1 matching 7 bases. CDR1 and CDR2 (germline): SGHNT, YENEEA. V gave up 5 bases and J gave up 4 bases; unmatched junction bases: 8. There are 15 residues in the CDR3. CDR3 sequence reads: CASSAGTVGNQPQHF. The CDR3 DNA reads TGTGCCAGCAGCGCCGGGACAGTAGGAAATCAGCCCCAGCATTTT.